This T cell receptor (beta chain) came from a study of cytomegalovirus exposure and HLA in healthy donors. Germline V gene sequence: CDR1 SGDLS, CDR2 YYNGEE. V was pared by 0 bases and J by 6 bases, with 4 bases of the junction left unmatched. The CDR3 runs to 14 residues. The PCR used 60 Vbeta and 13 Jbeta primers. Produced via immunoSEQ multiplex PCR; TCRdb's table is partial and in-frame only. Found here are approximately 190,000 clones, around 73% of them singletons; the top ten hold 2% to 2.5%. Comment on this clone: Antigen specificity is unknown.

The study, taken as a whole, reports: The CMV antigen specificity of a few CMV-associated chains was confirmed through in vitro analysis. There were some V segments, including TRBV6-2 and TRBV6-3, excluded as indistinguishable.

This chain connects TRBV9 to TRBJ2-7, with 9 nucleotides matching TRBD2. Material for sequencing was PBMCs. The TCR sequence derives from a woman aged 25 to 45 in good health and CMV-seropositive. CDR3 in DNA: TGTGCCAGCAGCGTAGAGGGACTAGCCTCCGAGCAGTACTTC. The encoded protein is CASSVEGLASEQYF.